Following are 30 T cell receptor beta chains from one sample sequenced in a study of blood T cell repertoires in COVID-19. The table came from immunoSEQ multiplex PCR; TCRdb's copy has only in-frame clones and leaves some out. Among more than 60,000 clones listed, around 90% were seen once. Material: peripheral blood. These TCRs come from a man over 45 with acute or convalescent COVID-19.

The chain employs TRBV11-2 and TRBJ2-7; TRBD1 aligns across 7 bases. Unmatched junction bases numbered 6, after V lost 1 base and J lost 0 bases. The germline V gene encodes CDR1 SGHAT and CDR2 FQNNGV. The CDR3 sequence is 16 residues long. The CDR3 is CASSLGGDRASYEQYF. Here the CDR3 DNA reads TGTGCCAGCAGCTTAGGAGGAGACAGGGCCTCCTACGAGCAGTACTTC.

The gene calls are TRBV7-9 and TRBJ2-3; TRBD1 might be the D (5 bases). V gave up 2 bases and J gave up 3 bases, with 12 bases separating them. Germline CDR1 SEHNR, CDR2 FQNEAQ (reference sequence). This CDR3 has 15 residues. CDR3 amino acids: CASSLNAGRTDTQYF. The CDR3 DNA follows: TGTGCCAGCAGCTTAAACGCAGGGCGAACAGATACGCAGTATTTT.

V gene TRBV5-4 combines with J gene TRBJ2-1, with D hard to call. This CDR3 spans 13 amino acids. CDR1 and CDR2 (germline): SGHNT, YYREEE (reference sequence). Trimming shortened V by 6 bases and J by 8 bases, and 15 bases separated the two germline ends. CDR3 loop: CASNSLLTDEQFF. The DNA for the CDR3 is TGTGCCAGCAACTCCCTCTTAACCGATGAGCAGTTCTTC. Full variable domain (remainder filled in from reference TRBV5-4 and TRBJ2-1): ETGVTQSPTHLIKTRGQQVTLRCSSQSGHNTVSWYQQALGQGPQFIFQYYREEENGRGNFPPRFSGLQFPNYSSELNVNALELDDSALYLCASNSLLTDEQFFGPGTRLTVL.

The chain carries TRBV7-9 and TRBJ2-1, with a weak D call TRBD2 (5 bases). Germline-derived CDR1 and CDR2 are SEHNR and FQNEAQ (reference sequence). This CDR3 has 16 amino acids. The V gene lost 5 bases and the J gene lost 7 bases, with 21 bases spanning the gap. The CDR3 DNA is TGTGCCAGCAGCCCCGACGCGGGCGGATTTAGGAATGAGCAGTTCTTC. Residues: CASSPDAGGFRNEQFF.

CDR3 sequence reads: CSVVGQQQETQYF. In nucleotides, the CDR3 is TGCAGCGTTGTGGGGCAGCAACAAGAGACCCAGTACTTC. The rearrangement joins TRBV29-1 to TRBJ2-5, with a possible D match to TRBD1 (5 bases). The CDR3 consists of 13 residues. The germline gives CDR1 SQVTM, CDR2 ANQGSEA. V was shortened by 4 bases and J by 2 bases, with 11 bases between the two germline ends.

A single count supports this clone. The chain has TRBV7-8 and TRBJ2-3, with no clear D. Germline CDR1 reads SGHVS; CDR2 reads FQNEAQ. The CDR3 totals 14 residues. V was trimmed by 4 bases and J by 5 bases, leaving 13 bases between them. In DNA, the CDR3 is TGTGCCAGCAGCTCCCAAGTGGGCCGAGATACGCAGTATTTT. Translating gives CASSSQVGRDTQYF. Together with reference TRBV7-8 and TRBJ2-3, the CDR3 gives the full variable domain: GAGVSQSPRYKVAKRGQDVALRCDPISGHVSLFWYQQALGQGPEFLTYFQNEAQLDKSGLPSDRFFAERPEGSVSTLKIQRTQQEDSAVYLCASSSQVGRDTQYFGPGTRLTVL.

The V and J genes are TRBV2 and TRBJ2-7; 11 nucleotides match TRBD2. Germline lookup yields CDR1 SNHLY and CDR2 FYNNEI. V shed 9 bases, J shed 2 bases, and the junction held 6 bases outside the gene matches. The CDR3 is made up of 14 amino acids. The CDR3 loop is CASKLAGGPYEQYF. The CDR3 DNA reads as TGTGCCAGTAAGCTAGCGGGAGGTCCCTACGAGCAGTACTTC. The full variable domain, completed using reference TRBV2 and TRBJ2-7, is EPEVTQTPSHQVTQMGQEVILRCVPISNHLYFYWYRQILGQKVEFLVSFYNNEISEKSEIFDDQFSVERPDGSNFTLKIRSTKLEDSAMYFCASKLAGGPYEQYFGPGTRLTVT.

The CDR3 coding sequence is TGTGCCACCCAGGTGGCAGGACAAATGAACACTGAAGCTTTCTTT. Its protein is CATQVAGQMNTEAFF. The chain recombines TRBV19 with TRBJ1-1; D may be TRBD1 (5 bases). The CDR3 consists of 15 residues. Trimming removed 10 bases from V and 0 bases from J, with 18 bases in between. Germline V gives CDR1 LNHDA, CDR2 SQIVND (reference sequence). Drawing the rest from reference TRBV19 and TRBJ1-1, the complete variable domain is DGGITQSPKYLFRKEGQNVTLSCEQNLNHDAMYWYRQDPGQGLRLIYYSQIVNDFQKGDIAEGYSVSREKKESFPLTVTSAQKNPTAFYLCATQVAGQMNTEAFFGQGTRLTVV.

The chain couples TRBV5-1 to TRBJ1-1, with TRBD1 as a possible D gene (5 bases). The CDR3 totals 13 residues. Germline V gives CDR1 SGHRS, CDR2 YFSETQ. The CDR3 reads CASQTGGNTEAFF. CDR3 sequence (DNA): TGCGCATCCCAGACGGGGGGGAACACTGAAGCTTTCTTT.

The chain has TRBV19 and TRBJ1-2; maybe TRBD1 (5 bases). This CDR3 is built from 15 residues. Trimming took 3 bases from V and 2 from J, leaving 13 bases between them. The germline V gene has CDR1 LNHDA and CDR2 SQIVND (reference sequence). CDR3 loop: CASSISPGGNYGYTF. The CDR3 coding sequence is TGTGCCAGTAGTATTAGCCCGGGGGGGAACTATGGCTACACCTTC.

CDR3 sequence reads: CASRYREGSYEQYF. Written as DNA, the CDR3 is TGCGCCAGCAGATACAGGGAGGGGTCCTACGAGCAGTACTTC. The chain uses TRBV23-1 and TRBJ2-7; TRBD2 is a possible D gene (7 bases). TRBV23-1 counts as an open reading frame of uncertain function. The CDR3 is 14 residues long. V lost 6 bases and J lost 1, with 13 bases in between.

The chain joins TRBV7-2 to TRBJ1-6, with a weak D call TRBD1 (6 bases). The CDR3 spans 14 residues. Trimming shortened V by 4 bases and J by 7 bases, and 11 bases separated the two germline ends. Germline V lookup: CDR1 SGHTA, CDR2 FQGNSA. CDR3 sequence: CASSWTQGNSPLHF. CDR3 nucleotide sequence: TGTGCCAGCAGCTGGACACAGGGAAATTCACCCCTCCACTTT.

The rearrangement uses TRBV5-3 and TRBJ1-5; D gene unclear. TRBV5-3 is noted as an ORF with a role that remains uncertain. The CDR3 sequence is 14 residues long. Trimming removed 4 bases at V and 4 bases at J, with 12 bases between. CDR3 sequence reads: CARSLPRSNQPQHF. The CDR3 nucleotides are TGTGCCAGAAGCCTCCCTCGGAGTAATCAGCCCCAGCATTTT.

The chain has TRBV6-4 and TRBJ2-5; 13 bases line up with TRBD2. The CDR3 is made up of 15 amino acids. V gave up 3 bases and J gave up 2 bases; unmatched junction bases: 0. Germline-derived CDR1 and CDR2 are MRHNA and SNTAGT. Here the CDR3 DNA reads TGTGCCAGCAGTGAACTAGCGGGAGGGCAAGAGACCCAGTACTTC. Its translation is CASSELAGGQETQYF.

The V and J genes are TRBV6-6 and TRBJ2-7, with TRBD2 identical over 11 bases. Trimming removed 5 bases from V and 11 bases from J; junction bases left unmatched: 11. The CDR3 runs 14 residues. Germline lookup yields CDR1 MNHNY and CDR2 SVGAGI (reference sequence). CDR3 loop: CASSGGLAAASEYF. In nucleotides, the CDR3 is TGTGCCAGCAGTGGGGGACTAGCGGCGGCGTCAGAGTACTTC.

V usage is TRBV5-1 and J usage is TRBJ2-7; a weak D match, TRBD1 (6 bases). The germline CDR1 and CDR2 sequences are SGHRS and YFSETQ. The CDR3 covers 16 residues. V was cut by 1 base and J by 3 bases, with 17 bases left in between. CDR3 nucleotide sequence: TGCGCCAGCAGCTTGTGGCAGCCCAGGGGCCTCTACGAGCAGTACTTC. It codes for CASSLWQPRGLYEQYF.

This clone was seen once. This rearrangement joins TRBV18 to TRBJ1-2; 7 positions match TRBD1. The V gene end was trimmed by 2 bases and the J gene end by 2 bases; junction bases not matched to a gene: 2. Germline V gene sequence: CDR1 KGHSH, CDR2 LQKENI. CDR3 length equals 14 residues. The CDR3: CASSPDRENYGYTF. CDR3 DNA: TGTGCCAGCTCACCAGACAGGGAAAACTATGGCTACACCTTC.

The chain has TRBV30 and TRBJ1-5, with D perhaps matching TRBD1 (5 bases). There are 15 residues in the CDR3. Trimming took 0 bases from V and 0 from J, leaving 9 bases between them. Germline values: CDR1 GTSNPN, CDR2 SVGIG (reference sequence). The CDR3: CAWSVGGVSNQPQHF. In DNA form, the CDR3 reads TGTGCCTGGAGTGTCGGGGGGGTTAGCAATCAGCCCCAGCATTTT.

The CDR3 here is CASSRTSGSYEQYF. For the CDR3, the DNA is TGTGCCAGCAGTAGGACTAGCGGGAGTTACGAGCAGTACTTC. The chain couples TRBV6-5 to TRBJ2-7, with TRBD2 identical over 13 bases. The trim removed 5 bases at V and 4 bases at J, leaving 2 bases unmatched. This CDR3 is built from 14 residues. Germline V gives CDR1 MNHEY, CDR2 SVGAGI.

This chain uses TRBV5-6 with TRBJ1-6, with D perhaps TRBD1 (6 bases). This CDR3 is 14 amino acids long. From germline, CDR1 is SGHDT and CDR2 YYEEEE. V was trimmed by 2 bases and J by 9 bases, leaving 12 bases between them. CDR3 sequence reads: CASSFVGAGSPLHF. The CDR3 DNA reads TGTGCCAGCAGCTTTGTGGGGGCTGGTTCACCCCTCCACTTT.

The V call is TRBV19, the J call TRBJ1-5; 7 positions match TRBD1. This CDR3 is built from 17 residues. The V and J ends lost 3 bases and 0 bases, in that order; junction bases with no gene match: 8. The germline CDR1 and CDR2 sequences are LNHDA and SQIVND (reference sequence). CDR3 sequence: CASSIRGRGDSNQPQHF. Written as DNA, the CDR3 is TGTGCCAGTAGTATTAGGGGGCGAGGGGATAGCAATCAGCCCCAGCATTTT.

A single count supports this clone. An end of the junction does not agree with germline; a read error may underlie this. The rearrangement links TRBV10-3 to TRBJ1-4, with 7 bases lining up with TRBD1. The CDR3 totals 12 residues. In germline, CDR1 is ENHRY, CDR2 SYGVKD. The CDR3 reads CAISESQGDIRF. For the CDR3, the DNA is TGTGCCATCAGTGAGTCGCAGGGGGATATCAGGTTT.

The rearrangement joins TRBV7-2 to TRBJ2-1; 13 positions match TRBD2. Trimming cost V 1 base and J 8 bases; bases outside gene matches: 5. The CDR3 consists of 16 residues. Germline V gene data show CDR1 as SGHTA and CDR2 as FQGNSA. CDR3 protein: CASSLVGTSGIDEQFF. CDR3 DNA: TGTGCCAGCAGCTTAGTCGGGACTAGCGGGATTGATGAGCAGTTCTTC.

This chain joins TRBV15 and TRBJ2-3; D is perhaps TRBD1 (5 bases). Germline lookup yields CDR1 LNHNV and CDR2 YYDKDF (reference sequence). Between the trimmed V and J ends, which lost 6 bases and 2 bases, there was a span of 9 bases. CDR3 length: 13 residues. CDR3 coding DNA: TGTGCCACCAGTACAGGAGTCACAGATACGCAGTATTTT. Translation: CATSTGVTDTQYF. Together with reference TRBV15 and TRBJ2-3, the CDR3 gives the full variable domain: DAMVIQNPRYQVTQFGKPVTLSCSQTLNHNVMYWYQQKSSQAPKLLFHYYDKDFNNEADTPDNFQSRRPNTSFCFLDIRSPGLGDTAMYLCATSTGVTDTQYFGPGTRLTVL.

This chain links TRBV19 with TRBJ1-1; TRBD1 is a possible D gene (5 bases). The CDR3 is 13 residues long. V gave up 3 bases and J gave up 4 bases, with 9 bases separating them. Per germline, CDR1 LNHDA and CDR2 SQIVND (reference sequence). The CDR3 loop is CASSIQGFTEAFF. The CDR3 DNA reads TGTGCCAGTAGTATCCAGGGTTTCACTGAAGCTTTCTTT.

A single count supports this clone. This chain connects TRBV7-2 to TRBJ2-7; D perhaps matches TRBD1 (7 bases). CDR1 and CDR2 from the germline V gene are SGHTA and FQGNSA. This CDR3 has 16 residues. Deletions cut 5 bases from V and 2 bases from J, with 19 bases between. This CDR3 reads CASSPRTQGGAYEQYF. CDR3 bases: TGTGCCAGCAGCCCGAGGACCCAGGGGGGAGCCTACGAGCAGTACTTC.

The chain combines TRBV10-3 with TRBJ1-1; D is perhaps TRBD1 (6 bases). The CDR3 extends over 16 amino acids. The ends were cut back, 3 bases at V and 7 bases at J, with 21 bases in the middle. Germline V lookup: CDR1 ENHRY, CDR2 SYGVKD. Written as DNA, the CDR3 is TGTGCCATCAGTGACCATGCGGGGGCCCACGGCAGTGAAGCTTTCTTT. It encodes CAISDHAGAHGSEAFF.

A few counts support this clone. The chain links TRBV10-3 to TRBJ2-7; 9 bases fit TRBD2. The CDR3 covers 15 residues. CDR1 is ENHRY and CDR2 is SYGVKD in the germline V gene. V was pared by 10 bases and J by 2 bases, with 12 bases of the junction left unmatched. CDR3 DNA sequence: TGTGCCACCGGGACTAGCTCCCCTCTTCCCTACGAGCAGTACTTC. Translated, it gives CATGTSSPLPYEQYF.

This clone came up once. The gene calls are TRBV30 and TRBJ1-3; no firm D call. Trimming took off 2 bases at V and 8 bases at J, with 10 bases between the two ends. Germline lookup yields CDR1 GTSNPN and CDR2 SVGIG (reference sequence). The CDR3 length is 12 residues. The CDR3 is CAWSHGVDTIYF. CDR3 bases: TGTGCCTGGAGTCACGGAGTGGACACCATATATTTT. The full variable domain, with the rest looked up from reference TRBV30 and TRBJ1-3, is SQTIHQWPATLVQPVGSPLSLECTVEGTSNPNLYWYRQAAGRGLQLLFYSVGIGQISSEVPQNLSASRPQDRQFILSSKKLLLSDSGFYLCAWSHGVDTIYFGEGSWLTVV.

This CDR3 reads CASSGGVAGELFF. In DNA form, the CDR3 reads TGTGCCAGCAGCGGGGGAGTTGCCGGGGAGCTGTTTTTT. The rearrangement links TRBV9 to TRBJ2-2; D may be TRBD2 (5 bases). This CDR3 contains 13 residues. Germline V gives CDR1 SGDLS, CDR2 YYNGEE. Trimming took 3 bases from V and 6 from J, leaving 9 bases between them.